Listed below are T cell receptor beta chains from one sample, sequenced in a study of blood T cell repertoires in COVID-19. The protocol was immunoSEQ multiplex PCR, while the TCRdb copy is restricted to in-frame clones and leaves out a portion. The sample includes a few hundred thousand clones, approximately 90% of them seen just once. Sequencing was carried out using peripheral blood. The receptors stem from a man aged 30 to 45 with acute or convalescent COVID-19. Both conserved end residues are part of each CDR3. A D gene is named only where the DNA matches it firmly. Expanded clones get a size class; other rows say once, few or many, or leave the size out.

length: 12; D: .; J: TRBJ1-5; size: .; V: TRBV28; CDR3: CASDRGMQPQHF; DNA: TGTGCCAGCGATCGGGGGATGCAGCCCCAGCATTTT
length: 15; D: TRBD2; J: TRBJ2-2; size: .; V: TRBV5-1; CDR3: CASSLSGINTGELFF; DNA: TGCGCCAGCAGCTTAAGCGGGATTAACACCGGGGAGCTGTTTTTT
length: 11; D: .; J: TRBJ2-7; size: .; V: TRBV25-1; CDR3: CASSQVYEQYF; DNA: TGTGCCAGCAGTCAGGTCTACGAGCAGTACTTC
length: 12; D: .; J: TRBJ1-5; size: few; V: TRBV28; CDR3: CAGAGGNQPQHF; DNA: TGTGCCGGGGCAGGGGGCAATCAGCCCCAGCATTTT
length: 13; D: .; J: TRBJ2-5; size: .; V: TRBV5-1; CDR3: CASSRLTEETQYF; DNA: TGCGCCAGCAGCCGACTGACGGAAGAGACCCAGTACTTC
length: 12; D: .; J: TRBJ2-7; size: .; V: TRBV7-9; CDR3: CASSFSTYEQYF; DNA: TGTGCCAGCAGCTTTTCCACCTACGAGCAGTACTTC
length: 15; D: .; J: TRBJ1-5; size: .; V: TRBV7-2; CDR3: CASSGAGGLYQPQHF; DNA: TGTGCCAGCAGCGGCGCGGGGGGGCTTTATCAGCCCCAGCATTTT
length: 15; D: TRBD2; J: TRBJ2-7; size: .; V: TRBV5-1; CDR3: CASSPTSGGPREQYF; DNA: TGCGCCAGCAGCCCGACTAGCGGGGGGCCAAGGGAGCAGTACTTC
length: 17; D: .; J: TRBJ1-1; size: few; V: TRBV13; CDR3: CASSLRRQNPLNTEAFF; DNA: TGTGCCAGCAGCCTCCGGAGACAGAACCCACTAAACACTGAAGCTTTCTTT
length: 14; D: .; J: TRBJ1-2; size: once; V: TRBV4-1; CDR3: CASSQPTAVYGYTF; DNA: TGCGCCAGCAGCCAGCCAACCGCAGTGTATGGCTACACCTTC
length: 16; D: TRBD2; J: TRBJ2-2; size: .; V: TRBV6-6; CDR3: CASRGTSGRGTGELFF; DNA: TGTGCCAGCAGGGGGACTAGCGGGAGGGGAACCGGGGAGCTGTTTTTT
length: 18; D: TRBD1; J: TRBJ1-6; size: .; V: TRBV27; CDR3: CASRPRPGQGAPNSPLHF; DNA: TGTGCCAGCAGACCCCGCCCGGGGCAGGGGGCCCCTAATTCACCCCTCCACTTT
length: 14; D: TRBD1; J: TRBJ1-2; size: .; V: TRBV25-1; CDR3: CASRARTGIYGYTF; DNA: TGTGCCAGCAGGGCCCGGACAGGGATCTATGGCTACACCTTC
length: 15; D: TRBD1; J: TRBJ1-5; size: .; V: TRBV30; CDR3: CAWSTGTAYNQPQHF; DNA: TGTGCCTGGTCGACCGGGACAGCGTACAATCAGCCCCAGCATTTT
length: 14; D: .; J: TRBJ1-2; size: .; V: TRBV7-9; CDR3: CASSLVSVTGGYTF; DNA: TGTGCCAGCAGCTTAGTCAGTGTAACGGGTGGCTACACCTTC
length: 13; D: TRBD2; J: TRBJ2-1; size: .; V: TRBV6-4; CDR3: CASRTSGYNEQFF; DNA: TGTGCCAGCAGGACTAGCGGGTACAATGAGCAGTTCTTC
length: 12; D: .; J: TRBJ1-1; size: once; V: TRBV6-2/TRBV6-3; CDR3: CASSSRVSEAFF; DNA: TGTGCCAGCAGTTCCAGGGTATCCGAAGCTTTCTTT
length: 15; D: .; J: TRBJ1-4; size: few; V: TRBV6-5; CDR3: CASRGETAGWEKLFF; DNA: TGTGCCAGCAGAGGGGAAACGGCCGGGTGGGAAAAACTGTTTTTT
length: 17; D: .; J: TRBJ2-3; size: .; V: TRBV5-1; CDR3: CASSRPLVPTGTDTQYF; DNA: TGCGCCAGCAGCCGACCGTTGGTCCCCACGGGGACAGATACGCAGTATTTT
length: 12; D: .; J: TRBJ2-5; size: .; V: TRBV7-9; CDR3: CASKMSGETQYF; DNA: TGTGCCAGCAAGATGTCCGGAGAGACCCAGTACTTC
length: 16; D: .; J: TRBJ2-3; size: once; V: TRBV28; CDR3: CASSSSEGLPTDTQYF; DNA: TGTGCCAGCAGTTCCTCAGAGGGACTCCCCACAGATACGCAGTATTTT
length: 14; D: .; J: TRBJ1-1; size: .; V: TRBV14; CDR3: CASSETERRTEAFF; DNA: TGTGCCAGCAGCGAGACCGAAAGGAGGACTGAAGCTTTCTTT
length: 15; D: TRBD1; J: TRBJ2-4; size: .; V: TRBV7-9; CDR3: CASSSRQGHKNIQYF; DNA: TGTGCCAGCAGTTCCCGACAGGGCCACAAAAACATTCAGTACTTC
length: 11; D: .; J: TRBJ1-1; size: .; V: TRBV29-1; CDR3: CSVGVGPEAFF; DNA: TGCAGCGTTGGAGTGGGGCCTGAAGCTTTCTTT
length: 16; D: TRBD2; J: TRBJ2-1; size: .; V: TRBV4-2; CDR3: CASSQDVLAGGDEQFF; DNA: TGTGCCAGCAGCCAAGATGTCCTAGCGGGAGGTGATGAGCAGTTCTTC
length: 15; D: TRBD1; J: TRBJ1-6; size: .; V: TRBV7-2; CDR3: CASTKDRGRNSPLHF; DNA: TGTGCCAGCACCAAAGACAGGGGGCGGAATTCACCCCTCCACTTT
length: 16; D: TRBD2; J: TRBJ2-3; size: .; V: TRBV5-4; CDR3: CATQKAPAGGQDTQYF; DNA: TGTGCCACGCAAAAAGCCCCAGCGGGGGGGCAAGATACGCAGTATTTT
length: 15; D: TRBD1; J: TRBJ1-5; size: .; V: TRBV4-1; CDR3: CASSHDDTGGQPQHF; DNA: TGCGCCAGCAGCCATGATGATACAGGGGGTCAGCCCCAGCATTTT
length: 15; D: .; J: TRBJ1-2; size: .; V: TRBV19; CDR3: CASSISQGTSLGYTF; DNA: TGTGCCAGTAGTATAAGTCAGGGAACCTCGCTTGGCTACACCTTC
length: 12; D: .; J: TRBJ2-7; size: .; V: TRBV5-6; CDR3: CASAWQDYEQYF; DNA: TGTGCCAGCGCATGGCAGGACTACGAGCAGTACTTC
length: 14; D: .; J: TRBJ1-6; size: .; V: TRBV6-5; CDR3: CASKVRSRNSPLHF; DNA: TGTGCCAGCAAAGTACGGTCTCGGAATTCACCCCTCCACTTT
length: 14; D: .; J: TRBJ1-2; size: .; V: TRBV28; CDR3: CASSLGNRARGYTF; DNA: TGTGCCAGCAGTTTGGGAAACAGGGCTAGGGGCTACACCTTC
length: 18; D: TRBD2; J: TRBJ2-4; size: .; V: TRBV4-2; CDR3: CASSQAVAGGRAKNIQYF; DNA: TGTGCCAGCAGCCAAGCGGTAGCGGGGGGGCGGGCCAAAAACATTCAGTACTTC
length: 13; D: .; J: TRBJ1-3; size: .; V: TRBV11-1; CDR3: CASSRGTKNTIYF; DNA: TGTGCCAGCAGCCGGGGTACGAAAAACACCATATATTTT
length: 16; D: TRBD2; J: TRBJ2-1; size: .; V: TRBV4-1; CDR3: CASSQEASGGLNEQFF; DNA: TGCGCCAGCAGCCAAGAGGCTAGCGGGGGTCTCAATGAGCAGTTCTTC
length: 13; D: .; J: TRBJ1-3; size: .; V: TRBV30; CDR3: CAWSVPQGNTIYF; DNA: TGTGCCTGGAGCGTACCCCAGGGAAACACCATATATTTT
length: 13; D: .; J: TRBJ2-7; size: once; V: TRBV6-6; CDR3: CASSYSRRLEQYF; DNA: TGTGCCAGCAGTTACTCTAGGCGGCTCGAGCAGTACTTC
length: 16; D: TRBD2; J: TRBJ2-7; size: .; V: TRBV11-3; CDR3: CASSPDGEGILYEQYF; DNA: TGTGCCAGCAGCCCAGACGGGGAGGGGATCCTCTACGAGCAGTACTTC
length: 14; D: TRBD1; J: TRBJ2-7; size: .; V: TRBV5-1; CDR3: CASSHGQGAYEQYF; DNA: TGCGCCAGCAGTCACGGACAGGGGGCCTACGAGCAGTACTTC
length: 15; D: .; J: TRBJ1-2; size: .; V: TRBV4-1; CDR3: CASSQGTANLYGYTF; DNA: TGCGCCAGCAGCCAAGGGACAGCAAACCTCTATGGCTACACCTTC
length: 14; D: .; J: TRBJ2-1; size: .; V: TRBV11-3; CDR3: CASSPGRASFEQFF; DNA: TGTGCCAGCAGCCCGGGGAGAGCTAGCTTTGAGCAGTTCTTC
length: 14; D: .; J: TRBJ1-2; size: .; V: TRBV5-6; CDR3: CASSTVGQGYGYTF; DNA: TGTGCCAGCAGCACCGTGGGCCAGGGGTATGGCTACACCTTC
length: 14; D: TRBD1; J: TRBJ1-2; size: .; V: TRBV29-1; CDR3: CSVGDRGFYYGYTF; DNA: TGCAGCGTGGGGGACAGGGGTTTCTACTATGGCTACACCTTC
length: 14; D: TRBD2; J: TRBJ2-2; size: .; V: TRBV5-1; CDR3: CASSSRGITGELFF; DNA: TGCGCCAGCAGCTCGCGGGGGATCACCGGGGAGCTGTTTTTT
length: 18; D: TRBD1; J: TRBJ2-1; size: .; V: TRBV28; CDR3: CASSSPSTGTGTLNEQFF; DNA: TGTGCCAGCAGTTCACCAAGTACCGGGACAGGGACTCTCAATGAGCAGTTCTTC
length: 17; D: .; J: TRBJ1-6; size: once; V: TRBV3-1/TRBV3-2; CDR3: CASSPEGHLGGISPLHF; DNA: TGTGCCAGCAGCCCCGAGGGACATTTGGGGGGGATTTCACCCCTCCACTTT